The clone carrying this TCR beta chain was seen a handful of times. The germline V and J ends were trimmed by 0 bases and 0 bases, with 18 bases remaining between them. The germline gives CDR1 SGHTA, CDR2 FQGNSA. The CDR3 covers 19 residues. The data were taken from a study of beta chain features in type 1 diabetes. Isolated RNA was reverse transcribed in full, so expressed TCRB transcripts were sequenced. Produced via immunoSEQ multiplex PCR; TCRdb's table is partial and in-frame only. The sample has fewer than 150,000 clones; less than 9% are singletons. This clonotype was sampled from a woman under 40 in good health. The chain carries TRBV7-2 and TRBJ1-3; D ambiguous. The source material was central memory CD4+ T cells from blood. The CDR3 nucleotides read TGTGCCAGCAGCTTAGCGCCATTGAATCTTGCAGGCTCTGGAAACACCATATATTTT. It encodes CASSLAPLNLAGSGNTIYF. The variable domain in full, completed from reference TRBV7-2 and TRBJ1-3, reads GAGVSQSPSNKVTEKGKDVELRCDPISGHTALYWYRQSLGQGLEFLIYFQGNSAPDKSGLPSDRFSAERTGGSVSTLTIQRTQQEDSAVYLCASSLAPLNLAGSGNTIYFGEGSWLTVV.